This is a list of T cell receptor beta chains from one sample in a study of T-cell memory formation after mild COVID-19. One entry per CDR3 protein, called by TCRdb with MiXCR from the 5' RACE reads. Of roughly 100,000 distinct CDR3 sequences in the sample, over 15% were seen once. The sequencing sample was made of PBMCs or a T cell subset sorted from them (not recorded which). The origin of the receptors is an adult woman who had mild COVID-19 (a few samples of this study predate the infection). Cell type and time point are not known. Both conserved end residues are trimmed from each CDR3.

v_gene,CDR3aa
TRBV21-1,ASSKLPRPGIGTGETQY
TRBV12-3/TRBV12-4,ASSPSPDTQY
TRBV6-5,ASSGLGGSEQF
TRBV7-9,ASSLENSYEQY
TRBV4-3,ASSQRTGLFGEQY
TRBV6-5,ASSYAGLGTSGSQYEQY
TRBV7-8,ASSRGTAGETQY
TRBV12-3/TRBV12-4,ASSPGTSGGYEQY
TRBV7-2,ASSPGTGGHTEAF
TRBV27,ASSSLEGYEQY
TRBV7-9,ASSLDVLWNTDTQY
TRBV7-9,ASIGAGGRETQY
TRBV6-4,ASSDSADSINEQF
TRBV20-1,SARGPQGNYGYT
TRBV7-9,ASSPTGAMNTEAF
TRBV10-3,AISGGQGLAEAF
TRBV5-4,ASSPRVTGELF
TRBV6-5,ASSYGSGRETQY
TRBV18,ASSPPPGGAEARTDTQY
TRBV5-4,ASSEGAGPPWGETQY
TRBV12-3/TRBV12-4,ASSYGQYEAF
TRBV7-8,ASSSPSWSGSRPPGELF
TRBV13,ASSLQRVEQF
TRBV4-1,ASSPGGDTQY
TRBV19,ASSMAGGELF
TRBV2,ASTLTGDIYEQY
TRBV6-5,ASNLGGVQGEQF
TRBV20-1,SARRDMGAF
TRBV10-3,AHQRGDTDTQY
TRBV7-9,ASSFEGEQF
TRBV6-2/TRBV6-3,ASSYVRGTEAF
TRBV6-5,ASSYPTAGNQETQY
TRBV11-2,ASGRSGNYGYT
TRBV4-3,ASSRDFYNEQF
TRBV12-3/TRBV12-4,ASSWDRVESF
TRBV7-9,ASSPPMDETQY
TRBV29-1,SVALAGKNIQY
TRBV3-1,ASSSGQGDAYNEQF
TRBV3-1,ASSGGTSEPRAYEQY
TRBV6-2/TRBV6-3,ASSSLYQETQY